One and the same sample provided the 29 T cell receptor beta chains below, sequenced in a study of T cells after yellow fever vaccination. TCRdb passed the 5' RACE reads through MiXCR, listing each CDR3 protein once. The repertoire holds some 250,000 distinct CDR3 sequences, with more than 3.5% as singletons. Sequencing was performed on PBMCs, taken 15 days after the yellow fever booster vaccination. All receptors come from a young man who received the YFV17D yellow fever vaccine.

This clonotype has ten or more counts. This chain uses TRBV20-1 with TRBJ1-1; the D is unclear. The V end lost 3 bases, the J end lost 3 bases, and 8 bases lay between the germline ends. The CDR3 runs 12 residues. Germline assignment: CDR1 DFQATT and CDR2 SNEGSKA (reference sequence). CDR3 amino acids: CSARMGYTEAFF. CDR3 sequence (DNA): TGCAGTGCTAGGATGGGGTACACTGAAGCTTTCTTT.

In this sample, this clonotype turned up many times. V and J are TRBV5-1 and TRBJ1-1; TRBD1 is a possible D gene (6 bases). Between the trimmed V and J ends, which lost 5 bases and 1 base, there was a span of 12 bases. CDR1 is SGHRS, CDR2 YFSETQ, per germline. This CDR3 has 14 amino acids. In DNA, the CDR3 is TGCGCCAGCAGGGCGGGACACCAGAACACTGAAGCTTTCTTT. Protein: CASRAGHQNTEAFF.

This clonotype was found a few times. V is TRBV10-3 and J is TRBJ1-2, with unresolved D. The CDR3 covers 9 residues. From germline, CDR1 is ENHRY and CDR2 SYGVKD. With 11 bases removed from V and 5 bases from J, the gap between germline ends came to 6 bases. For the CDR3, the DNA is TGTGCCGCGGGGTATGGCTACACCTTC. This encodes CAAGYGYTF.

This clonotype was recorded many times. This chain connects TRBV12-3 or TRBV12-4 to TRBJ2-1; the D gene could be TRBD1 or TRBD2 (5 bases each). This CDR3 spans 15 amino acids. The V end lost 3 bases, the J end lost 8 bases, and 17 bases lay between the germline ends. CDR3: CASSLIDYIGDEQFF. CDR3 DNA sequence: TGTGCCAGCAGTTTGATCGACTATATAGGGGATGAGCAGTTCTTC.

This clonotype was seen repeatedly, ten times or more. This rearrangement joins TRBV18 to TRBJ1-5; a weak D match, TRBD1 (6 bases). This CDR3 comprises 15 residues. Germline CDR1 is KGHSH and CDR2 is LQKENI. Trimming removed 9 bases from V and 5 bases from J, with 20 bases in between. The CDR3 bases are TGTGCCAGAAAATCACCATGGAGGGGGGATCAGCCCCAGCATTTT. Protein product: CARKSPWRGDQPQHF.

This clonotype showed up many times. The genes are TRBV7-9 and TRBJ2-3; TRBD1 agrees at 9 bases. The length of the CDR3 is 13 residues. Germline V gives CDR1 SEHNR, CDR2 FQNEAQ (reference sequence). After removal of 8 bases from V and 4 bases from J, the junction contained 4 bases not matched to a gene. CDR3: CASGGTGPDTQYF. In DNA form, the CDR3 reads TGTGCCAGCGGGGGGACAGGGCCAGATACGCAGTATTTT. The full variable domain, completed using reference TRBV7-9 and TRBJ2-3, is DTGVSQNPRHKITKRGQNVTFRCDPISEHNRLYWYRQTLGQGPEFLTYFQNEAQLEKSRLLSDRFSAERPKGSFSTLEIQRTEQGDSAMYLCASGGTGPDTQYFGPGTRLTVL.

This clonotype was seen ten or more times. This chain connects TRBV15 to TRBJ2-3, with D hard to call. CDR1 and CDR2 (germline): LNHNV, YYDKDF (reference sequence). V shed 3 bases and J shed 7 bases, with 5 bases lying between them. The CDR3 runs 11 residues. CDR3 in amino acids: CATSRYNTQYF. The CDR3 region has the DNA TGTGCCACCAGCAGGTACAATACGCAGTATTTT.

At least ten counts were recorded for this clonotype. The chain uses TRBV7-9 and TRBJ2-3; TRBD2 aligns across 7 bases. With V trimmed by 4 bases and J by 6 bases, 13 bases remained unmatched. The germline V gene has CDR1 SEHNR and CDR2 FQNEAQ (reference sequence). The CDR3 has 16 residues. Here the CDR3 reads CASSSAASGLLDTQYF. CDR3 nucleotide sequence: TGTGCCAGCAGCTCGGCGGCTAGCGGACTGTTGGATACGCAGTATTTT.

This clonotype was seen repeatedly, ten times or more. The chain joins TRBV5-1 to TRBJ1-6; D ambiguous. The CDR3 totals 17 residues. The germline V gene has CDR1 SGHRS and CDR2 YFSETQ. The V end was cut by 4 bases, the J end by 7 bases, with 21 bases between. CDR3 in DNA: TGCGCCAGCAGCCTGACGGCGGTAAGAGGATCAAATTCACCCCTCCACTTT. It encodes CASSLTAVRGSNSPLHF.

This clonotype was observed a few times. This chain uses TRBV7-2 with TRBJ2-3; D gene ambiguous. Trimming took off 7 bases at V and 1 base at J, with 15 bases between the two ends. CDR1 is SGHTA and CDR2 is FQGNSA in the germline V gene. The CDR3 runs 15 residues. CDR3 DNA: TGTGCCAGCAACAAACAACCTGCCGGCACAGATACGCAGTATTTT. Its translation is CASNKQPAGTDTQYF.

CDR3 amino acids: CATSDLGDRGNQPQHF. The DNA of the CDR3 is TGTGCCACCAGTGATTTGGGAGACAGGGGCAATCAGCCCCAGCATTTT. The chain employs TRBV24-1 and TRBJ1-5, with 7 bases identical to TRBD1. Germline CDR1 and CDR2: KGHDR and SFDVKD. J lost 2 bases, V lost 0 bases, and 3 bases had no gene match. CDR3 length: 16 amino acids.

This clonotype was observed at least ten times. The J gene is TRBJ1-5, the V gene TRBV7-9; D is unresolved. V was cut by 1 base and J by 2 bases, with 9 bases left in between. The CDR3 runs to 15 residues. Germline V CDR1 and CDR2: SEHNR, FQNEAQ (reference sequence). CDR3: CASSLEGLGNQPQHF. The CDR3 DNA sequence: TGTGCCAGCAGCTTAGAAGGGTTGGGCAATCAGCCCCAGCATTTT.

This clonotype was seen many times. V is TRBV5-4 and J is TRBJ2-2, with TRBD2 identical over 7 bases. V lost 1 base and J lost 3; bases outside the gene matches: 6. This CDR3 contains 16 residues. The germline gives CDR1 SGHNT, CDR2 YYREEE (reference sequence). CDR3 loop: CASSLRVRGDTGELFF. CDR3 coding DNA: TGTGCCAGCAGCTTGCGGGTTCGGGGGGACACCGGGGAGCTGTTTTTT.

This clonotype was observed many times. CDR3 DNA sequence: TGTGCCAGCAGCTTATCAGGCTGGCGGTCGGTCACCGGGGAGCTGTTTTTT. Translating it yields CASSLSGWRSVTGELFF. The chain employs TRBV7-9 and TRBJ2-2; D is ambiguous. Trimming removed 2 bases from V and 4 bases from J, with 17 bases in between. CDR3 size: 17 residues. In germline, CDR1 is SEHNR, CDR2 FQNEAQ (reference sequence).

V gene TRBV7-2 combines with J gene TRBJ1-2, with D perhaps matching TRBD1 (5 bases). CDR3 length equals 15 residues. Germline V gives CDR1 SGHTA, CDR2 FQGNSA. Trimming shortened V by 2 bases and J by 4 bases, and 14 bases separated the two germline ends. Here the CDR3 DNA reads TGTGCCAGCAGCTTAAAAGGGGCCTCGGGCTATGGCTACACCTTC. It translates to CASSLKGASGYGYTF.

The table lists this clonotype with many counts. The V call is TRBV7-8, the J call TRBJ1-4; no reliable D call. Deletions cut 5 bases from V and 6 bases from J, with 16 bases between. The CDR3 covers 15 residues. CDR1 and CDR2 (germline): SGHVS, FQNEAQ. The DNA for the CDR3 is TGTGCCAGCAGCCACATAAAGAAGGGAGATGAAAAACTGTTTTTT. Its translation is CASSHIKKGDEKLFF.

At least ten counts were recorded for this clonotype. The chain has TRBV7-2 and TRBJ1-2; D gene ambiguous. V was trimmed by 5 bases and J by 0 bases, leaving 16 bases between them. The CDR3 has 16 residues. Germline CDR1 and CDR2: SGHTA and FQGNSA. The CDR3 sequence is CASSLQSGSTNYGYTF. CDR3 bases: TGTGCCAGCAGCCTTCAATCGGGGTCCACTAACTATGGCTACACCTTC.

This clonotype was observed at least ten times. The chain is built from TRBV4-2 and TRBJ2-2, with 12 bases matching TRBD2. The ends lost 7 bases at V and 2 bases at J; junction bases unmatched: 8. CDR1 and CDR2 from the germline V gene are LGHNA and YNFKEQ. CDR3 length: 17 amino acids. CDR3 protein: CASTLLAGGTNTGELFF. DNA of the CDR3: TGTGCCAGCACCTTACTAGCGGGGGGAACAAACACCGGGGAGCTGTTTTTT.

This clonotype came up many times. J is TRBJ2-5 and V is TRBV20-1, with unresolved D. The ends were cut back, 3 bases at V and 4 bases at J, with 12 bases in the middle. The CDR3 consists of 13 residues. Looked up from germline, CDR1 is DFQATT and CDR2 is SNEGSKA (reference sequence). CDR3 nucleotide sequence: TGCAGTGCTAGGAGTGGAAGGGTAGAGACCCAGTACTTC. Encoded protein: CSARSGRVETQYF.

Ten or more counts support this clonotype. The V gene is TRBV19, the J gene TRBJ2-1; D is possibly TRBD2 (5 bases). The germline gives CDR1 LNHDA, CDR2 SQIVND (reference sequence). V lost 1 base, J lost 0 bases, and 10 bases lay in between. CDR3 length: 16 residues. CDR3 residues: CASSIGGGSSYNEQFF. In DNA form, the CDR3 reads TGTGCCAGTAGTATAGGCGGAGGAAGCTCCTACAATGAGCAGTTCTTC.

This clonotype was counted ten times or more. The CDR3 DNA follows: TGTGCCAGCAGCTATAGCGGGGGCACAGATACGCAGTATTTT. Protein product: CASSYSGGTDTQYF. The rearrangement uses TRBV3-1 and TRBJ2-3, with 8 bases fitting TRBD2. The J segment lost 1 base and the V segment lost 5 bases, leaving 2 bases of the junction unmatched. This CDR3 has 14 residues. CDR1 and CDR2 (germline): LGHDT, YNNKEL (reference sequence).

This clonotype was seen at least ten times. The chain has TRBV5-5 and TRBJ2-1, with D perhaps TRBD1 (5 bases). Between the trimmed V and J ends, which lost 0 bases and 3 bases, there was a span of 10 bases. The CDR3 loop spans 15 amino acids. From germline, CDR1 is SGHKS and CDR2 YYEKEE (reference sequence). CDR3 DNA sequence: TGTGCCAGCAGCTTGGAGGCAGGGCTCTACAATGAGCAGTTCTTC. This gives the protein CASSLEAGLYNEQFF.

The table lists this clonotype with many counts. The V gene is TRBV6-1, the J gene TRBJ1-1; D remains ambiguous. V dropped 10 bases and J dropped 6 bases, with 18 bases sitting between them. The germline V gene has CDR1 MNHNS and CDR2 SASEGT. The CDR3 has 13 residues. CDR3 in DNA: TGTGCCACCTTAAGACGGAGGGAGGCTGAAGCTTTCTTT. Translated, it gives CATLRRREAEAFF.

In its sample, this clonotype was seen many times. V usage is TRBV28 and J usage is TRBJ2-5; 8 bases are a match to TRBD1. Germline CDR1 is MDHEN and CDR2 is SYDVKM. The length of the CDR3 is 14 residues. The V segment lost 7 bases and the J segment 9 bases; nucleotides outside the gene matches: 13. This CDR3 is CASNSGTGGGPQYF. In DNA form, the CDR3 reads TGTGCCAGCAATTCCGGGACAGGAGGGGGTCCCCAGTACTTC.

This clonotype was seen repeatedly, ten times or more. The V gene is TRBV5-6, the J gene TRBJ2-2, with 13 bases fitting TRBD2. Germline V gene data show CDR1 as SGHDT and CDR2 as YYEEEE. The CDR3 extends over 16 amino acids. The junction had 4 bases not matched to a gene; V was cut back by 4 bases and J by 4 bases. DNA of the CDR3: TGTGCCAGCAGCCGGACTAGCGGGGGTTCCACCGGGGAGCTGTTTTTT. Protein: CASSRTSGGSTGELFF.

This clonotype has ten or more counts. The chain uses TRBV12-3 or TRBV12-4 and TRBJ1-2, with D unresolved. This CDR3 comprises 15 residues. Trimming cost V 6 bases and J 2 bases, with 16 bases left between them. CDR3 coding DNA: TGTGCCAGCAGCTTCCCACAGAGACGGAACTATGGCTACACCTTC. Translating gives CASSFPQRRNYGYTF.

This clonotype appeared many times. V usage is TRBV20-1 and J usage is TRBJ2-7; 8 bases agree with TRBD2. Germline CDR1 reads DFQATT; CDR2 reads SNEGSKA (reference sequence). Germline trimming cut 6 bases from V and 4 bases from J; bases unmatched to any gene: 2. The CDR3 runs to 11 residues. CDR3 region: CSAAGVYEQYV. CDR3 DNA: TGCAGTGCAGCGGGGGTTTACGAGCAGTACGTC.

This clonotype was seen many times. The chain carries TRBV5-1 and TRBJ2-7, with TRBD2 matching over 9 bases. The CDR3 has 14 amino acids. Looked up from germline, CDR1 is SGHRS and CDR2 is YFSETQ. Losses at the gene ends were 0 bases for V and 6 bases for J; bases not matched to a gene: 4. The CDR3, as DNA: TGCGCCAGCAGCTTGGAGGGACTAGCATCCGAGCAGTACTTC. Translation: CASSLEGLASEQYF.

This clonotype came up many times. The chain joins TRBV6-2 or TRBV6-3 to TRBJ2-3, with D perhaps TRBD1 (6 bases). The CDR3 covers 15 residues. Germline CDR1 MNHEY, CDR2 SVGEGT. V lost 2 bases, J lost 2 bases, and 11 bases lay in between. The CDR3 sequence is CASSYGQPTTDTQYF. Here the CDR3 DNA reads TGTGCCAGCAGTTACGGACAGCCAACCACAGATACGCAGTATTTT.